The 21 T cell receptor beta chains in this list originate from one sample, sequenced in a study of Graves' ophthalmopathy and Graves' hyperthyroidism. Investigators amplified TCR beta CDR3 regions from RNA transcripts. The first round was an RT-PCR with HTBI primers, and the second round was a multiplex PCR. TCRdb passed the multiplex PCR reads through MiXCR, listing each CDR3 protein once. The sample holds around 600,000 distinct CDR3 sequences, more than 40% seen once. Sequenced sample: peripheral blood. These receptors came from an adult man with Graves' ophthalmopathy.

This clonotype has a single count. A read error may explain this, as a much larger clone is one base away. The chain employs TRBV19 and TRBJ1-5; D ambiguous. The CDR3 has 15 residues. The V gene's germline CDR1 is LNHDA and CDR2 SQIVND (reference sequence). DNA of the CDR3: TGTGCCAGTAATTCGGGAGGGATGGGAAGTCAGCCCCGGCATTTT. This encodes CASNSGGMGSQPRHF.

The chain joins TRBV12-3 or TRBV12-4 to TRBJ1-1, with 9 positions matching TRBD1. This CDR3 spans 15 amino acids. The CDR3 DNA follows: TGTGCTAGTGGCGACAGGGGGAAGGCTGGCACTGAAGCTTTCTTT. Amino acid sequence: CASGDRGKAGTEAFF.

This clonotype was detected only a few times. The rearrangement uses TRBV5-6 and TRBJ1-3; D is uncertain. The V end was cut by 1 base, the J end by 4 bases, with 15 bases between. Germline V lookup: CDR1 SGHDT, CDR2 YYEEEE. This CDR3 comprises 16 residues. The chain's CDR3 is CASSLYARPEGNTIYF. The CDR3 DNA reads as TGTGCCAGCAGCTTGTACGCCCGACCCGAGGGAAACACCATATATTTT.

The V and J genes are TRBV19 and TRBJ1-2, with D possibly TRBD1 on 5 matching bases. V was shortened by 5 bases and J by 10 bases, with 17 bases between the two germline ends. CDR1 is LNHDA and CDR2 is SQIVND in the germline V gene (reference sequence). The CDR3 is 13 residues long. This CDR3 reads CASSSRQLNLYTF. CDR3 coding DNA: TGTGCCAGTAGTTCGAGACAGTTGAACCTCTACACCTTC.

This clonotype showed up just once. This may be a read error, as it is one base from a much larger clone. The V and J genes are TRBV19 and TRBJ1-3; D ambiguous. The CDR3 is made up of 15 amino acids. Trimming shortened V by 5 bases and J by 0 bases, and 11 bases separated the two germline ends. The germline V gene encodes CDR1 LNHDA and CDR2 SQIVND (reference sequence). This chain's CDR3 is CASSWQDFSGNTIYF. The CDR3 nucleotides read TGTGCCAGTAGTTGGCAGGACTTCTCTGGAAACACCATATATTTT.

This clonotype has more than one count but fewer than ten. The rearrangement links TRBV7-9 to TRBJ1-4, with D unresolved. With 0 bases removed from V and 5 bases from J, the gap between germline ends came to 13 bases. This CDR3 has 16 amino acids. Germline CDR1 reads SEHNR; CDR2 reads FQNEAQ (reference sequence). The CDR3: CASSLAQQPINEKLFF. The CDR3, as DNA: TGTGCCAGCAGCTTAGCACAACAGCCGATCAATGAAAAACTGTTTTTT.

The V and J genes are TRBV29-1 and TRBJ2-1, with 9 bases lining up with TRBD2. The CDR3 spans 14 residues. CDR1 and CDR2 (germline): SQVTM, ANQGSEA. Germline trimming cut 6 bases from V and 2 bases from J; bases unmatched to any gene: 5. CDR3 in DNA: TGCAGCGTAGCTTCTAGCGGGACCTACAATGAGCAGTTCTTC. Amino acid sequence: CSVASSGTYNEQFF.

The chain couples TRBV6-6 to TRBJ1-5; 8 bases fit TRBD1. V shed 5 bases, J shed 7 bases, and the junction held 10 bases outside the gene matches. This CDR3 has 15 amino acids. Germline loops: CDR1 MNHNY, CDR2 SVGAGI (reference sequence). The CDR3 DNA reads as TGTGCCAGCAGTGTAACAGGGGGTTTCGTCCAGCCCCAGCATTTT. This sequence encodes CASSVTGGFVQPQHF.

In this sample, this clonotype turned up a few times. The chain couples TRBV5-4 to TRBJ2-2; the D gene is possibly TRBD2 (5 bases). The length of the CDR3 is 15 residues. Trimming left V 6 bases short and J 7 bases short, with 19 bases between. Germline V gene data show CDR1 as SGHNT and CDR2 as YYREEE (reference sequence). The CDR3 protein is CASTILGDFIGELFF. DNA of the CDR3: TGTGCCAGCACCATATTGGGAGATTTTATCGGGGAGCTGTTTTTT.

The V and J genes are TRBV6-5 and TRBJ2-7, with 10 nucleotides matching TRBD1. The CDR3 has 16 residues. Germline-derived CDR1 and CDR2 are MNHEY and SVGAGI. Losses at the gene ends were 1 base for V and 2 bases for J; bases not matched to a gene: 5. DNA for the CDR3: TGTGCCAGCAGTTACTTGGGACAGGGGATAACCTACGAGCAGTACTTC. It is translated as CASSYLGQGITYEQYF.

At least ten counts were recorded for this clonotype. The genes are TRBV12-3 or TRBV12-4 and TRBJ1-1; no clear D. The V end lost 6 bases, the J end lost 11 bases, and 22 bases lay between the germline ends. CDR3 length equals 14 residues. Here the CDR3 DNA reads TGTGCCAGCAGGTCCGGAAATTCGAACTCAATCGCTTTCTTT. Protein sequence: CASRSGNSNSIAFF.

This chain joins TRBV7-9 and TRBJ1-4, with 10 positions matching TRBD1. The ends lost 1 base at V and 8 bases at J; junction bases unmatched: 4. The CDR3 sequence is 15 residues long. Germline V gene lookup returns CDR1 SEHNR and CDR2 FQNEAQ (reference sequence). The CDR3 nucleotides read TGTGCCAGCAGCTTAGGGGGGACAGGGGACGAAAAACTGTTTTTT. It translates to CASSLGGTGDEKLFF.

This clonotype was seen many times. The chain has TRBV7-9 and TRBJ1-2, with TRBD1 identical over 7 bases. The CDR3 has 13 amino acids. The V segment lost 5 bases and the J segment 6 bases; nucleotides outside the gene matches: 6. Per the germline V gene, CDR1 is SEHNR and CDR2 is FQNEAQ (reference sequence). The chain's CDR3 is CASSQDGTDGYTF. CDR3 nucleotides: TGTGCCAGCAGCCAAGATGGGACAGATGGCTACACCTTC.

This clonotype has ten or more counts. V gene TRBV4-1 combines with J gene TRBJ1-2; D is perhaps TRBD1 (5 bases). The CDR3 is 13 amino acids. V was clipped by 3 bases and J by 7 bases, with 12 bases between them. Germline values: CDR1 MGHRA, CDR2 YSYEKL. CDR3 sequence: CASSQGGSPGYTF. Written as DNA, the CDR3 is TGCGCCAGCAGCCAGGGGGGTTCGCCTGGCTACACCTTC.

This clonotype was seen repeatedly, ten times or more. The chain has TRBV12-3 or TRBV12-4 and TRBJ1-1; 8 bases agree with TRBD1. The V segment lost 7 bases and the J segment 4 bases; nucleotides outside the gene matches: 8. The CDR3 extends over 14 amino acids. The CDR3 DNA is TGTGCCAGCACCCAACGACAGGGGAGCACTGAAGCTTTCTTT. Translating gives CASTQRQGSTEAFF.

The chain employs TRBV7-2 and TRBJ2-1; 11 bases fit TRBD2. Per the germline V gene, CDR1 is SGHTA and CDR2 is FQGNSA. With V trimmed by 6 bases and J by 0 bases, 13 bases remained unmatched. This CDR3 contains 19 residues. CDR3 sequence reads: CASSSPGLAAPRSYNEQFF. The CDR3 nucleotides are TGTGCCAGCAGTTCACCGGGACTAGCGGCCCCACGCTCCTACAATGAGCAGTTCTTC. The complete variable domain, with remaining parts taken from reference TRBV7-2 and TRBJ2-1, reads GAGVSQSPSNKVTEKGKDVELRCDPISGHTALYWYRQSLGQGLEFLIYFQGNSAPDKSGLPSDRFSAERTGGSVSTLTIQRTQQEDSAVYLCASSSPGLAAPRSYNEQFFGPGTRLTVL.

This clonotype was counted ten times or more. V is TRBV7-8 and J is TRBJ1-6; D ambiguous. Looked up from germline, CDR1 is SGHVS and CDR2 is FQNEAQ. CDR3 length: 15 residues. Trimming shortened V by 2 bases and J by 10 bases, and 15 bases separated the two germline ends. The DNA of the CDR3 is TGTGCCAGCAGCTTATTCCCGGGGATCAGGTCACCCCTCCACTTT. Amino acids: CASSLFPGIRSPLHF. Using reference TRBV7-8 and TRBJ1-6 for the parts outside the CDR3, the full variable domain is GAGVSQSPRYKVAKRGQDVALRCDPISGHVSLFWYQQALGQGPEFLTYFQNEAQLDKSGLPSDRFFAERPEGSVSTLKIQRTQQEDSAVYLCASSLFPGIRSPLHFGNGTRLTVT.

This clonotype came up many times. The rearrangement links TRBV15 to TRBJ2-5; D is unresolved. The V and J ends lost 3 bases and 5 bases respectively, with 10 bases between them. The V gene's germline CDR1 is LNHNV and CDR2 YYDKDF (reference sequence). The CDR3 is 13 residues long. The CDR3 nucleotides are TGTGCCACCAGCAGTCGGGCAAAGGAGACCCAGTACTTC. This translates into CATSSRAKETQYF.

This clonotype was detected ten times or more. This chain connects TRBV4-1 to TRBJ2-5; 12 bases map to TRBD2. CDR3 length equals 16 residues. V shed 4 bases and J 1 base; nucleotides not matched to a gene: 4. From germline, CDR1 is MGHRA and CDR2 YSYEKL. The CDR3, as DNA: TGCGCCAGCAGCCGGATGACTAGCGGGGGCCAAGAGACCCAGTACTTC. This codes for CASSRMTSGGQETQYF.

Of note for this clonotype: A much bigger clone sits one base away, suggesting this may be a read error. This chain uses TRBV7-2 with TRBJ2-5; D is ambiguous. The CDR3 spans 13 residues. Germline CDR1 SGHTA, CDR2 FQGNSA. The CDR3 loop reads CASSFGSKETRYF. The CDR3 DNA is TGTGCCAGCAGCTTTGGTTCAAAAGAGACCCGGTACTTC.

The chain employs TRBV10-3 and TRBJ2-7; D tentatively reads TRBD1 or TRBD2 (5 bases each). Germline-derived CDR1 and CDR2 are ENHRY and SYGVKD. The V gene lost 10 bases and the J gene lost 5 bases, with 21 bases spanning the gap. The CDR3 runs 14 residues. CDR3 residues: CASTNPPGRHEQYF. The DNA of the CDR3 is TGTGCCAGTACGAACCCTCCGGGACGGCACGAGCAGTACTTC.